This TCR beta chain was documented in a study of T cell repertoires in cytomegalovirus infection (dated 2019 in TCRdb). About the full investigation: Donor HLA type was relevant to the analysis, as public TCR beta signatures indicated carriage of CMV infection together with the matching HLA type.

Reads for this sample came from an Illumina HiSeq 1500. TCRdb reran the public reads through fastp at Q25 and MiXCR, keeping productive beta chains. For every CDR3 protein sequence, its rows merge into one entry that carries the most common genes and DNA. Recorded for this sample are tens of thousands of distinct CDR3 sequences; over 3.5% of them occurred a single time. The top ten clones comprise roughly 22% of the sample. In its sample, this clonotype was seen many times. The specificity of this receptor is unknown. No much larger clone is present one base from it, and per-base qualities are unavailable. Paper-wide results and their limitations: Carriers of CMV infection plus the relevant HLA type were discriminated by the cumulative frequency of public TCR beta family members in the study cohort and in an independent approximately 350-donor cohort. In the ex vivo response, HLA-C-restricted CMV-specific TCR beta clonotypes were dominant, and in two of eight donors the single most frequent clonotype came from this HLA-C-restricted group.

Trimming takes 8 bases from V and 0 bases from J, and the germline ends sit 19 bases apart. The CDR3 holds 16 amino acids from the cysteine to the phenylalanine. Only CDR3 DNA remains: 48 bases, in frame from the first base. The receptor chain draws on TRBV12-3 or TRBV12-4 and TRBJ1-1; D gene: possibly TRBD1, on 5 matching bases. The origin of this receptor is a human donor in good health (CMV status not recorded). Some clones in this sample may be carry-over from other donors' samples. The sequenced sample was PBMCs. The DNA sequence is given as TGTGCCAGCCACGGCGGTCCGGGACGGATGAACACTGAAGCTTTCTTT. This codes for CASHGGPGRMNTEAFF.